The 23 T cell receptor beta chains below come from one sample, sequenced in a study of control samples from healthy donors and cancer patients. Here immunoSEQ multiplex PCR was the method, and the copy in TCRdb shows in-frame clones only, minus some. The profile shows around 170,000 clones, roughly 90% of them singletons. The sequenced sample consisted of blood. These receptors were collected from a young woman in good health.

V is TRBV7-9 and J is TRBJ2-5; perhaps TRBD1 as D (6 bases). The V gene lost 1 base and the J gene lost 3 bases, with 12 bases spanning the gap. Germline lookup yields CDR1 SEHNR and CDR2 FQNEAQ (reference sequence). The CDR3 consists of 15 residues. CDR3: CASSLEGAGEETQYF. CDR3 nucleotides: TGTGCCAGCAGCTTAGAAGGGGCAGGGGAAGAGACCCAGTACTTC.

J is TRBJ2-2 and V is TRBV25-1; D might be TRBD1 (7 bases). Per the germline V gene, CDR1 is MGHDK and CDR2 is SYGVNS. V lost 1 base to trimming and J lost 3 bases, with 9 bases between them. CDR3 length: 15 amino acids. DNA of the CDR3: TGTGCCAGCAGTGAATGGAGGGGGCACACCGGGGAGCTGTTTTTT. It codes for CASSEWRGHTGELFF. The complete variable domain, with remaining parts taken from reference TRBV25-1 and TRBJ2-2, reads EADIYQTPRYLVIGTGKKITLECSQTMGHDKMYWYQQDPGMELHLIHYSYGVNSTEKGDLSSESTVSRIRTEHFPLTLESARPSHTSQYLCASSEWRGHTGELFFGEGSRLTVL.

The V gene is TRBV5-1, the J gene TRBJ1-3, with TRBD1 matching 10 bases. Germline values: CDR1 SGHRS, CDR2 YFSETQ. The CDR3 runs to 15 residues. Trimming removed 0 bases from V and 5 bases from J; junction bases left unmatched: 2. CDR3 nucleotides: TGCGCCAGCAGCTTGGGGGGACAGGGGAGAAACACCATATATTTT. Encoded protein: CASSLGGQGRNTIYF.

This rearrangement joins TRBV18 to TRBJ2-5; 8 bases are shared with TRBD1. Germline CDR1 and CDR2: KGHSH and LQKENI. V dropped 6 bases and J dropped 5; count of bases not matched to a gene: 5. The CDR3 runs 13 residues. CDR3 nucleotide sequence: TGTGCCAGCTCCCCCAGGGGGCGCGAGACCCAGTACTTC. Translation: CASSPRGRETQYF.

The gene calls are TRBV7-3 and TRBJ2-7, with 10 bases that match TRBD2. Germline trimming cut 8 bases from V and 3 bases from J; bases unmatched to any gene: 19. CDR1 and CDR2 (germline): SGHTA, FQGTGA. The CDR3 covers 18 residues. The CDR3 DNA is TGTGCCAGCCACGAGGACAGCGGGAGGGCCTTTTCTTACTACGAGCAGTACTTC. It codes for CASHEDSGRAFSYYEQYF.

J is TRBJ1-2 and V is TRBV28; 7 bases are shared with TRBD1. Germline V gene lookup returns CDR1 MDHEN and CDR2 SYDVKM. This CDR3 region has 13 residues. Unmatched junction bases numbered 5, after V lost 5 bases and J lost 5 bases. The CDR3 nucleotides read TGTGCCAGCAGTCCCTGGGACAGTTATGGCTACACCTTC. Encoded protein: CASSPWDSYGYTF.

The chain couples TRBV7-8 to TRBJ2-1, with D perhaps matching TRBD2 (7 bases). This CDR3 comprises 13 residues. In germline, CDR1 is SGHVS, CDR2 FQNEAQ. Trimming took off 0 bases at V and 12 bases at J, with 12 bases between the two ends. The CDR3 spells CASSLAQGRGQFF. CDR3 DNA: TGTGCCAGCAGCTTAGCGCAGGGGAGGGGGCAGTTCTTC.

The J gene is TRBJ2-6, the V gene TRBV15; D is ambiguous. This CDR3 has 15 amino acids. Trimming cost V 4 bases and J 0 bases, with 7 bases left between them. CDR1 is LNHNV, CDR2 YYDKDF, per germline (reference sequence). CDR3 nucleotide sequence: TGTGCCACCAGCACAACTCACTCTGGGGCCAACGTCCTGACTTTC. Its protein is CATSTTHSGANVLTF.

The chain is built from TRBV7-9 and TRBJ2-5, with a possible D match to TRBD1 (6 bases). The CDR3 runs to 16 residues. Germline V lookup: CDR1 SEHNR, CDR2 FQNEAQ (reference sequence). V was cut by 5 bases and J by 2 bases, with 18 bases left in between. CDR3: CASSPWRTAIQETQYF. The CDR3 DNA reads as TGTGCCAGCAGCCCCTGGAGGACAGCCATACAAGAGACCCAGTACTTC.

The V and J genes are TRBV6-5 and TRBJ1-1; D is undetermined. CDR3 size: 16 residues. Germline V CDR1 and CDR2: MNHEY, SVGAGI. The germline V and J ends were trimmed by 2 bases and 5 bases, with 18 bases remaining between them. Here the CDR3 DNA reads TGTGCCAGCAGTTACCGTCGTACGGGGAGGGAAACTGAAGCTTTCTTT. This translates into CASSYRRTGRETEAFF.

V gene TRBV12-5 combines with J gene TRBJ2-3; D ambiguous. Germline lookup yields CDR1 LGHNT and CDR2 FRNRAP. The CDR3 runs to 13 residues. The germline V and J ends were trimmed by 9 bases and 2 bases, with 12 bases remaining between them. As DNA, the CDR3 is TGTGCTAGGGGCAATGTAATCACAGATACGCAGTATTTT. Protein: CARGNVITDTQYF.

The CDR3 nucleotides read TGTGCCAGCTCACCCACGACAGCCGCCCGGGTTGATGATTACTTC. Protein product: CASSPTTAARVDDYF. This sequence joins TRBV18 and TRBJ2-7; D may be TRBD1 (5 bases). The V end lost 3 bases, the J end lost 13 bases, and 25 bases lay between the germline ends. CDR3 length equals 15 residues. Germline V gene sequence: CDR1 KGHSH, CDR2 LQKENI. The whole variable domain, remainder taken from reference TRBV18 and TRBJ2-7, is NAGVMQNPRHLVRRRGQEARLRCSPMKGHSHVYWYRQLPEEGLKFMVYLQKENIIDESGMPKERFSAEFPKEGPSILRIQQVVRGDSAAYFCASSPTTAARVDDYFGPGTRLTVT.

This clone was seen a single time. This chain links TRBV29-1 with TRBJ1-1; D unresolved. Germline V gene lookup returns CDR1 SQVTM and CDR2 ANQGSEA. V was cut by 4 bases and J by 4 bases, with 10 bases left in between. The CDR3 is made up of 12 amino acids. The CDR3 loop is CSVVGGGTEAFF. The CDR3 bases are TGCAGCGTTGTTGGAGGCGGCACTGAAGCTTTCTTT. Full variable domain (outside the CDR3, taken from reference TRBV29-1 and TRBJ1-1): SAVISQKPSRDICQRGTSLTIQCQVDSQVTMMFWYRQQPGQSLTLIATANQGSEATYESGFVIDKFPISRPNLTFSTLTVSNMSPEDSSIYLCSVVGGGTEAFFGQGTRLTVV.

This chain uses TRBV7-9 with TRBJ1-5, with D possibly TRBD1 on 5 matching bases. The CDR3 loop spans 15 amino acids. V shed 1 base and J shed 8 bases, with 15 bases lying between them. CDR1 SEHNR and CDR2 FQNEAQ come from the germline V gene (reference sequence). CDR3 amino acids: CASSLDRFEQEPQHF. The CDR3 DNA reads as TGTGCCAGCAGCTTAGACAGGTTTGAGCAGGAGCCCCAGCATTTT.

The chain employs TRBV7-3 and TRBJ2-3; 11 nucleotides agree with TRBD2. J was trimmed by 15 bases and V by 1 base; bases with no gene match: 15. Germline V gene data show CDR1 as SGHTA and CDR2 as FQGTGA. This CDR3 has 16 amino acids. CDR3 DNA: TGTGCCAGCAGCTTAATCGGCGATACTAGCGGGAGAGGTCTTTATTTT. Translated, it gives CASSLIGDTSGRGLYF.

The chain is built from TRBV28 and TRBJ1-6; D is perhaps TRBD1 (6 bases). This CDR3 is 21 amino acids long. Germline lookup yields CDR1 MDHEN and CDR2 SYDVKM. The germline V and J ends were trimmed by 6 bases and 0 bases, with 27 bases remaining between them. The CDR3 DNA is TGTGCCAGCAGATTAATTGGGCAGGGGTTACCGAAGAGCTCCTATAATTCACCCCTCCACTTT. The encoded protein is CASRLIGQGLPKSSYNSPLHF. Based on the CDR3 plus reference TRBV28 and TRBJ1-6, the full variable domain is DVKVTQSSRYLVKRTGEKVFLECVQDMDHENMFWYRQDPGLGLRLIYFSYDVKMKEKGDIPEGYSVSREKKERFSLILESASTNQTSMYLCASRLIGQGLPKSSYNSPLHFGNGTRLTVT.

The rearrangement links TRBV24-1 to TRBJ1-4; possibly TRBD1 for D (5 bases). V shed 7 bases and J shed 0 bases, with 11 bases lying between them. The CDR3 covers 15 residues. Per germline, CDR1 KGHDR and CDR2 SFDVKD. This chain's CDR3 is CATRHRFATNEKLFF. The DNA of the CDR3 is TGTGCCACCAGGCACAGGTTTGCAACTAATGAAAAACTGTTTTTT.

The V gene is TRBV6-4, the J gene TRBJ2-1, with 10 bases that match TRBD2. The trim removed 3 bases at V and 7 bases at J, leaving 6 bases unmatched. There are 15 residues in the CDR3. Per germline, CDR1 MRHNA and CDR2 SNTAGT. The CDR3 protein is CASSEASGSWNEQFF. The CDR3 DNA follows: TGTGCCAGCAGTGAGGCTAGCGGGAGTTGGAATGAGCAGTTCTTC.

This sequence joins TRBV5-8 and TRBJ1-1; D is unclear. Trimming left V 5 bases short and J 3 bases short, with 8 bases between. This CDR3 is 12 amino acids long. From germline, CDR1 is SGHTS and CDR2 YDEGEE. CDR3 DNA: TGTGCCAGCAGAGCGGACTACACTGAAGCTTTCTTT. It is translated as CASRADYTEAFF.

The table lists this clone with a few counts. CDR3 sequence reads: CASSPTGSANQPQHF. The CDR3 nucleotides read TGTGCCAGCAGTCCGACGGGCAGCGCCAATCAGCCCCAGCATTTT. The chain carries TRBV27 and TRBJ1-5; D uncertain. Trimming took off 5 bases at V and 3 bases at J, with 14 bases between the two ends. Germline assignment: CDR1 MNHEY and CDR2 SMNVEV (reference sequence). The CDR3 is made up of 15 amino acids.

This CDR3 reads CASSKGRNEQFF. CDR3 DNA: TGTGCCAGCAGCAAAGGGAGGAATGAGCAGTTCTTC. The genes are TRBV21-1 and TRBJ2-1; TRBD2 reflects the table's D call only, with no check against the DNA. TRBV21-1 is shown as a pseudogene. The CDR3 is made up of 12 amino acids.

The V gene is TRBV20-1, the J gene TRBJ1-1; D possibly corresponds to TRBD1 (5 bases). The V gene's germline CDR1 is DFQATT and CDR2 SNEGSKA (reference sequence). The germline V and J ends were trimmed by 0 bases and 12 bases, with 11 bases remaining between them. The CDR3 contains 11 residues. This chain's CDR3 is CSARDLGETFF. The CDR3 DNA follows: TGCAGTGCTAGAGATCTGGGGGAGACTTTCTTT.

The chain combines TRBV27 with TRBJ1-1; no clear D gene. V was trimmed by 1 base and J by 3 bases, leaving 9 bases between them. The CDR3 covers 14 residues. Germline CDR1 reads MNHEY; CDR2 reads SMNVEV (reference sequence). The CDR3 DNA reads as TGTGCCAGCAGTTTATTGGACCGGGACACTGAAGCTTTCTTT. Residues: CASSLLDRDTEAFF.